The 26 T cell receptor beta chains reported below all come from one sample, sequenced in a study of identical twins. Via MiXCR, TCRdb re-called the 5' RACE reads, giving one row per CDR3 protein. The table lists a few hundred thousand distinct CDR3 sequences, about 18% of them singletons, with around 12% in the top ten. Material: naive T cells sorted from blood. The receptors here all came from a man over 45 in good health.

At least ten counts were recorded for this clonotype. The genes are TRBV5-4 and TRBJ2-1; D is perhaps TRBD2 (7 bases). V lost 4 bases, J lost 4 bases, and 12 bases lay in between. The CDR3 is made up of 14 amino acids. CDR1 and CDR2 from the germline V gene are SGHNT and YYREEE (reference sequence). CDR3 sequence (DNA): TGTGCCAGCAGCGGCGGGGGCGCGTACAATGAGCAGTTCTTC. Its protein product is CASSGGGAYNEQFF.

This clonotype occurred many times. The V and J genes are TRBV30 and TRBJ2-7; TRBD1 matches at 7 bases. Trimming at V came to 3 bases and at J to 0 bases, leaving 8 bases not matched to a gene. Per the germline V gene, CDR1 is GTSNPN and CDR2 is SVGIG (reference sequence). This CDR3 is 15 amino acids long. CDR3 loop: CAWRAGTASSYEQYF. CDR3 bases: TGTGCCTGGAGAGCCGGGACAGCCAGCTCCTACGAGCAGTACTTC.

This clonotype occurred many times. The gene calls are TRBV20-1 and TRBJ2-7, with 8 nucleotides matching TRBD2. Germline CDR1 is DFQATT and CDR2 is SNEGSKA (reference sequence). Trimming took 3 bases from V and 3 from J; bases not matched to a gene: 4. CDR3 length: 13 residues. CDR3 in DNA: TGCAGTGCTAGTTTACTAGCGGTCTACGAGCAGTACTTC. Protein sequence: CSASLLAVYEQYF.

This clonotype was seen many times. CDR3 DNA sequence: TGTGCCAGCAGTTCCTTCACCTACGAGCAGTACTTC. It encodes CASSSFTYEQYF. The rearrangement uses TRBV28 and TRBJ2-7, with D unclear. The CDR3 totals 12 residues. The germline V gene encodes CDR1 MDHEN and CDR2 SYDVKM. The ends were cut back, 4 bases at V and 2 bases at J, with 6 bases in the middle.

The chain employs TRBV7-2 and TRBJ2-1; D gene uncertain. This CDR3 region has 15 residues. CDR1 SGHTA and CDR2 FQGNSA come from the germline V gene. Trimming stripped 3 bases from V and 3 bases from J, with 12 bases between. CDR3 nucleotides: TGTGCCAGCAGCTTGTATTCTAATGTCTACAATGAGCAGTTCTTC. Translating gives CASSLYSNVYNEQFF. The whole variable domain, filled in from reference TRBV7-2 and TRBJ2-1, reads GAGVSQSPSNKVTEKGKDVELRCDPISGHTALYWYRQSLGQGLEFLIYFQGNSAPDKSGLPSDRFSAERTGGSVSTLTIQRTQQEDSAVYLCASSLYSNVYNEQFFGPGTRLTVL.

The CDR3 coding sequence is TGCAGTGCTAGCGGGTTTAGCTACGAGCAGTACTTC. Encoded protein: CSASGFSYEQYF. V is TRBV20-1 and J is TRBJ2-7; D not resolved. Germline-derived CDR1 and CDR2 are DFQATT and SNEGSKA (reference sequence). This CDR3 contains 12 residues. The V end was cut by 3 bases, the J end by 3 bases, with 9 bases between.

CDR3 nucleotides: TGTGCCAGCAGTTTATCCTGGACAGACTACGAGCAGTACTTC. Its protein is CASSLSWTDYEQYF. This rearrangement joins TRBV27 to TRBJ2-7; maybe TRBD1 (6 bases). The CDR3 contains 14 residues. V lost 0 bases and J 3 bases, leaving 9 bases between the germline ends. Germline loops: CDR1 MNHEY, CDR2 SMNVEV (reference sequence).

The rearrangement links TRBV10-2 to TRBJ2-7; D unresolved. The CDR3 length is 11 residues. Trimming removed 7 bases from V and 5 bases from J, with 9 bases in between. The germline V gene has CDR1 WSHSY and CDR2 SAAADI. CDR3 sequence: CASKFGDEQYF. The CDR3 bases are TGCGCCAGCAAGTTTGGCGACGAGCAGTACTTC.

This clonotype has more than one count but fewer than ten. The V and J genes are TRBV7-2 and TRBJ2-7; 7 bases are a match to TRBD1. Germline V lookup: CDR1 SGHTA, CDR2 FQGNSA. The CDR3 totals 16 residues. V lost 4 bases and J lost 3; bases outside the gene matches: 12. This CDR3 is CASSSTRQGSRYEQYF. CDR3 nucleotides: TGTGCCAGCAGCTCCACAAGACAGGGATCCCGCTACGAGCAGTACTTC.

This clonotype was seen many times. The chain joins TRBV4-3 to TRBJ2-4, with a weak D call TRBD1 (6 bases). Trimming pared 0 bases from V and 1 base from J, leaving 10 bases between. The CDR3 is 16 residues long. Germline values: CDR1 LGHNA, CDR2 YSLEER. CDR3 nucleotide sequence: TGCGCCAGCAGCCAAGAACAGGGAGTTGCCAAAAACATTCAGTACTTC. Protein product: CASSQEQGVAKNIQYF.

This rearrangement joins TRBV2 to TRBJ1-2; D not certain. V lost 5 bases and J lost 8, with 15 bases in between. Germline V gives CDR1 SNHLY, CDR2 FYNNEI. The CDR3 runs 13 residues. The CDR3 nucleotides are TGTGCCAGCAGTTTTACCGAGGGTGGAGGCTACACCTTC. Translated: CASSFTEGGGYTF. The whole variable domain, remainder taken from reference TRBV2 and TRBJ1-2, is EPEVTQTPSHQVTQMGQEVILRCVPISNHLYFYWYRQILGQKVEFLVSFYNNEISEKSEIFDDQFSVERPDGSNFTLKIRSTKLEDSAMYFCASSFTEGGGYTFGSGTRLTVV.

This clonotype showed up just a few times. This sequence joins TRBV12-3 or TRBV12-4 and TRBJ2-1; the D is unclear. This CDR3 is built from 16 residues. Trimming removed 3 bases from V and 2 bases from J, with 14 bases in between. CDR3 bases: TGTGCCAGCAGTTTCCCCGTGGGGATACCCTACAATGAGCAGTTCTTC. Translating it yields CASSFPVGIPYNEQFF.

This clonotype was detected only a few times. The rearrangement joins TRBV10-1 to TRBJ1-1; D may be TRBD1 (5 bases). The V end was cut by 6 bases, the J end by 4 bases, with 12 bases between. The germline CDR1 and CDR2 sequences are WNHNN and SYGVQD (reference sequence). The CDR3 is 13 residues long. The CDR3 DNA reads as TGCGCCAGCAGCGACAGCCTAGGCACTGAAGCTTTCTTT. Protein: CASSDSLGTEAFF.

The chain uses TRBV7-2 and TRBJ2-5; possible D gene TRBD1, 5 bases. CDR1 and CDR2 (germline): SGHTA, FQGNSA. There are 15 residues in the CDR3. Trimming left V 5 bases short and J 5 bases short, with 18 bases between. This CDR3 reads CASSPHMPPGETQYF. The CDR3, as DNA: TGTGCCAGCAGCCCACATATGCCCCCAGGGGAGACCCAGTACTTC.

V and J are TRBV5-1 and TRBJ2-3, with 9 positions matching TRBD2. Germline assignment: CDR1 SGHRS and CDR2 YFSETQ. J lost 6 bases, V lost 4 bases, and 12 bases had no gene match. This CDR3 contains 16 residues. CDR3 nucleotide sequence: TGCGCCAGCAGCCCCAGGTTAGCGGGAGCTCGGGATACGCAGTATTTT. It encodes CASSPRLAGARDTQYF.

This chain uses TRBV24-1 with TRBJ2-5; D remains unclear. The CDR3 is made up of 15 amino acids. Trimming removed 3 bases at V and 2 bases at J, with 12 bases between. Germline V gives CDR1 KGHDR, CDR2 SFDVKD. CDR3 amino acids: CATSDSGRPQETQYF. DNA of the CDR3: TGTGCCACCAGTGATAGTGGACGGCCTCAAGAGACCCAGTACTTC.

This clonotype was detected only a few times. This rearrangement joins TRBV6-1 to TRBJ1-3; TRBD1 might be the D (6 bases). Trimming cost V 6 bases and J 2 bases, with 17 bases left between them. CDR3 length equals 16 residues. The germline V gene has CDR1 MNHNS and CDR2 SASEGT. CDR3 protein: CASSPDPGQAGNTIYF. CDR3 coding DNA: TGTGCCAGCAGCCCTGACCCGGGACAAGCTGGAAACACCATATATTTT.

This clonotype appeared many times. V and J are TRBV20-1 and TRBJ2-1, with D hard to call. V lost 1 base and J 1 base, leaving 8 bases between the germline ends. CDR3 length: 14 amino acids. Germline-derived CDR1 and CDR2 are DFQATT and SNEGSKA (reference sequence). The CDR3 is CSARGSRSYNEQFF. CDR3 bases: TGCAGTGCTAGAGGTAGCAGATCCTACAATGAGCAGTTCTTC.

The sample holds a few counts of this clonotype. The V gene is TRBV4-1, the J gene TRBJ1-1; D not resolved. V lost 1 base, J lost 3 bases, and 9 bases lay in between. The germline gives CDR1 MGHRA, CDR2 YSYEKL. This CDR3 has 14 amino acids. CDR3 protein: CASSQGWVDTEAFF. Written as DNA, the CDR3 is TGCGCCAGCAGCCAAGGGTGGGTAGACACTGAAGCTTTCTTT.

V and J are TRBV29-1 and TRBJ2-1, with 10 bases fitting TRBD2. Germline values: CDR1 SQVTM, CDR2 ANQGSEA. This CDR3 region has 14 residues. V lost 5 bases, J lost 5 bases, and 6 bases stayed unmatched. The chain's CDR3 is CSVPTSGSHNEQFF. CDR3 DNA sequence: TGCAGCGTTCCGACTAGCGGGTCTCACAATGAGCAGTTCTTC.

This sequence joins TRBV27 and TRBJ2-1, with 12 bases lining up with TRBD1. The V gene's germline CDR1 is MNHEY and CDR2 SMNVEV (reference sequence). Trimming at V came to 1 base and at J to 9 bases, leaving 7 bases not matched to a gene. The CDR3 runs to 16 residues. The CDR3 is CASSLLRGQGASEQFF. In DNA form, the CDR3 reads TGTGCCAGCAGTTTATTACGGGGACAGGGGGCAAGTGAGCAGTTCTTC.

The chain is built from TRBV10-3 and TRBJ1-1; possibly TRBD1 for D (5 bases). V was cut by 6 bases and J by 1 base, with 12 bases left in between. The CDR3 runs to 14 residues. Germline values: CDR1 ENHRY, CDR2 SYGVKD. The CDR3 reads CAISTGTGNTEAFF. The CDR3 DNA sequence: TGTGCCATCAGCACCGGGACGGGGAACACTGAAGCTTTCTTT.

This clonotype has only a few counts. The J gene is TRBJ2-1, the V gene TRBV18, with 7 nucleotides matching TRBD1. The CDR3 is 16 amino acids. The V and J ends lost 0 bases and 6 bases, in that order; junction bases with no gene match: 8. Germline V gene lookup returns CDR1 KGHSH and CDR2 LQKENI. The DNA of the CDR3 is TGTGCCAGCTCACCACCGACAGGGAATGTAGGCAATGAGCAGTTCTTC. Translated, it gives CASSPPTGNVGNEQFF. Together with reference TRBV18 and TRBJ2-1, the CDR3 gives the full variable domain: NAGVMQNPRHLVRRRGQEARLRCSPMKGHSHVYWYRQLPEEGLKFMVYLQKENIIDESGMPKERFSAEFPKEGPSILRIQQVVRGDSAAYFCASSPPTGNVGNEQFFGPGTRLTVL.

This clonotype was recorded a few times. The rearrangement links TRBV4-3 to TRBJ2-2; 10 bases match TRBD1. The V gene's germline CDR1 is LGHNA and CDR2 YSLEER. The CDR3 contains 16 residues. Trimming removed 4 bases from V and 5 bases from J; junction bases left unmatched: 7. DNA of the CDR3: TGCGCCAGCAGCCCGGGGACAGGGGTAACGACCGGGGAGCTGTTTTTT. Translation: CASSPGTGVTTGELFF.

This clonotype showed up many times. The rearrangement joins TRBV20-1 to TRBJ2-7; no firm D call. V lost 6 bases and J 3 bases, leaving 9 bases between the germline ends. Germline values: CDR1 DFQATT, CDR2 SNEGSKA (reference sequence). This CDR3 comprises 11 residues. The CDR3 DNA follows: TGCAGTGCCAAAATGTACTACGAGCAGTACTTC. Amino acid sequence: CSAKMYYEQYF.

This clonotype showed up just a few times. This chain links TRBV25-1 with TRBJ2-5; the match to TRBD1 covers 12 bases. This CDR3 is 20 amino acids long. CDR1 and CDR2 from the germline V gene are MGHDK and SYGVNS. J gave up 1 base and V 6 bases, and 18 bases lay outside the gene matches. The CDR3: CASRTAGTGGKRGIQETQYF. The CDR3 nucleotides read TGTGCCAGCAGGACCGCCGGGACAGGGGGCAAAAGAGGGATCCAAGAGACCCAGTACTTC.